This TCR beta chain was captured by sequencing in a study of Ad26.COV2.S vaccination and SARS-CoV-2 variants. Study context: Once or twice, 56 days apart, Ad26.COV2.S was delivered intramuscularly. Study-wide results and caveats: Non-spike TCR breadth was similar in vaccine and placebo recipients. Using TCR breadth and depth analyses may have led to underestimated total T cell responses.

The germline V gene encodes CDR1 SGHNT and CDR2 YENEEA. CDR3 size: 13 residues. Germline trimming cut 4 bases from V and 9 bases from J; bases unmatched to any gene: 7. Treatment indicated: some 20 received Ad26.COV2.S at low or high dose, single or two shots; about five received placebo; per-sample allocation not given. Day 63 after the first injection of vaccine or placebo was the sampling time. Donation came from an adult in Boston who was aged 18-55 years. The repertoire was sequenced with immunoSEQ multiplex PCR; TCRdb's copy has only in-frame clones and lacks some. The sample carries about 400,000 clones, roughly 85% recorded once. In regard to this clone: The antigen is unknown.

The receptor comes from a person aged 18 to 59 who received the Ad26.COV2.S COVID-19 vaccine or a placebo. The specimen comprised peripheral blood, sampled in a trial of Ad26.COV2.S vaccine versus placebo. The rearrangement links TRBV11-3 to TRBJ2-3; 7 bases line up with TRBD2. CDR3 coding DNA: TGTGCCAGCAGCTCCGGGGGGAGAAAAACGCAGTATTTT. The encoded protein is CASSSGGRKTQYF. The variable domain in full, completed from reference TRBV11-3 and TRBJ2-3, reads EAGVVQSPRYKIIEKKQPVAFWCNPISGHNTLYWYLQNLGQGPELLIRYENEEAVDDSQLPKDRFSAERLKGVDSTLKIQPAELGDSAVYLCASSSGGRKTQYFGPGTRLTVL.